A single sample is the source of the 26 T cell receptor beta chains below, sequenced in a study of blood T cell repertoires in COVID-19. The protocol was immunoSEQ multiplex PCR, while the TCRdb copy is restricted to in-frame clones and leaves out a portion. In the table there are about 220,000 clones, 82% of which are singletons. The sample comprised PBMCs or T cells enriched from blood (not recorded which). These receptors were obtained from a woman aged 55-75 years who had recovered from COVID-19.

The chain carries TRBV6-2 or TRBV6-3 and TRBJ1-1; possibly TRBD1 for D (5 bases). V was cut by 0 bases and J by 3 bases, with 11 bases left in between. The CDR3 totals 15 residues. Germline assignment: CDR1 MNHEY and CDR2 SVGEGT. For the CDR3, the DNA is TGTGCCAGCAGTTACTCCAGGGCCTCAGACACTGAAGCTTTCTTT. Amino acid sequence: CASSYSRASDTEAFF.

The chain uses TRBV7-2 and TRBJ1-2; TRBD1 matches at 8 bases. Losses at the gene ends were 3 bases for V and 8 bases for J; bases not matched to a gene: 14. The CDR3 extends over 16 amino acids. The germline V gene has CDR1 SGHTA and CDR2 FQGNSA. In DNA, the CDR3 is TGTGCCAGCAGCTTCGGGTCCATGGGGGGGACAGGAGGCTACACCTTC. This sequence encodes CASSFGSMGGTGGYTF.

The genes are TRBV12-5 and TRBJ1-6; a weak D match, TRBD1 (5 bases). Germline assignment: CDR1 LGHNT and CDR2 FRNRAP. The CDR3 contains 18 residues. The V end lost 0 bases, the J end lost 6 bases, and 18 bases lay between the germline ends. CDR3 in amino acids: CASGLVAGLRGGNSPLHF. CDR3 in DNA: TGTGCTAGTGGTTTGGTAGCGGGGCTACGAGGCGGTAATTCACCCCTCCACTTT.

This clone was found once. The V call is TRBV4-3, the J call TRBJ1-2; 7 bases match TRBD1. Germline CDR1 LGHNA, CDR2 YSLEER. Germline trimming cut 0 bases from V and 1 base from J; bases unmatched to any gene: 5. There are 16 residues in the CDR3. CDR3 nucleotides: TGCGCCAGCAGCCAAGAAGGAGCAGGGGGTAACTATGGCTACACCTTC. It encodes CASSQEGAGGNYGYTF.

The V and J genes are TRBV14 and TRBJ2-7; 9 bases are shared with TRBD2. The CDR3 totals 18 residues. Germline CDR1 and CDR2: SGHDN and FVKESK. V lost 3 bases to trimming and J lost 3 bases; unmatched junction nucleotides: 15. CDR3 in DNA: TGTGCCAGCAGCCATCTGCGGGGAGCGGGAGGAGGGAACTACGAGCAGTACTTC. This encodes CASSHLRGAGGGNYEQYF.

The V gene is TRBV29-1, the J gene TRBJ2-7, with a weak D call TRBD1 (6 bases). Germline CDR1 reads SQVTM; CDR2 reads ANQGSEA. V was pared by 4 bases and J by 6 bases, with 13 bases between. The CDR3 length is 12 residues. CDR3: CSVGQQGLEQYF. CDR3 DNA: TGCAGCGTTGGCCAACAGGGTCTCGAGCAGTACTTC.

This chain joins TRBV6-2 or TRBV6-3 and TRBJ2-1; TRBD2 matches 14 bases. J was trimmed by 6 bases and V by 4 bases; bases with no gene match: 5. Germline loops: CDR1 MNHEY, CDR2 SVGEGT. CDR3 length: 16 amino acids. The DNA for the CDR3 is TGTGCCAGCAGTTCGGGACTAGCGGGGGTAAGCAATGAGCAGTTCTTC. As protein: CASSSGLAGVSNEQFF.

The chain employs TRBV9 and TRBJ1-1; D gene ambiguous. Germline V gene sequence: CDR1 SGDLS, CDR2 YYNGEE. V was clipped by 1 base and J by 1 base, with 8 bases between them. This CDR3 has 14 residues. As DNA, the CDR3 is TGTGCCAGCAGCGTACAGTCCCGGAACACTGAAGCTTTCTTT. Translation: CASSVQSRNTEAFF.

The V call is TRBV25-1, the J call TRBJ2-2; weak D call: TRBD2 (5 bases). Trimming shortened V by 7 bases and J by 6 bases, and 15 bases separated the two germline ends. The CDR3 contains 14 residues. Germline lookup yields CDR1 MGHDK and CDR2 SYGVNS. This CDR3 reads CASTAREAAGELFF. CDR3 nucleotides: TGTGCCAGCACCGCCCGGGAAGCCGCCGGGGAGCTGTTTTTT.

This chain joins TRBV5-1 and TRBJ2-2; maybe TRBD2 (6 bases). The germline V and J ends were trimmed by 7 bases and 4 bases, with 17 bases remaining between them. The CDR3 is 15 residues long. Germline V gene sequence: CDR1 SGHRS, CDR2 YFSETQ. DNA for the CDR3: TGCGCCAGCGAGGAGGGCAGGGCGAGCACCGGGGAGCTGTTTTTT. Protein product: CASEEGRASTGELFF. Drawing the rest from reference TRBV5-1 and TRBJ2-2, the complete variable domain is KAGVTQTPRYLIKTRGQQVTLSCSPISGHRSVSWYQQTPGQGLQFLFEYFSETQRNKGNFPGRFSGRQFSNSRSEMNVSTLELGDSALYLCASEEGRASTGELFFGEGSRLTVL.

The chain has TRBV4-3 and TRBJ2-7; possibly TRBD1 for D (7 bases). This CDR3 spans 14 amino acids. The V gene's germline CDR1 is LGHNA and CDR2 YSLEER. The V end was cut by 1 base, the J end by 7 bases, with 14 bases between. This CDR3 is CASSQGSGGREQYF. Written as DNA, the CDR3 is TGCGCCAGCAGCCAAGGATCAGGGGGGAGAGAGCAGTACTTC.

J is TRBJ1-4 and V is TRBV15; D unclear. Germline CDR1 is LNHNV and CDR2 is YYDKDF (reference sequence). The CDR3 consists of 13 residues. V lost 0 bases to trimming and J lost 6 bases, with 5 bases between them. This CDR3 reads CATSRDPYEKLFF. CDR3 in DNA: TGTGCCACCAGCAGAGATCCCTATGAAAAACTGTTTTTT.

V usage is TRBV6-2 or TRBV6-3 and J usage is TRBJ1-5, with 8 bases aligning to TRBD1. This CDR3 comprises 15 residues. J was trimmed by 10 bases and V by 0 bases; bases with no gene match: 8. Germline V gene data show CDR1 as MNHEY and CDR2 as SVGEGT. DNA of the CDR3: TGTGCCAGCAGTTACTCGGACAGGGTATTAAAACCCCAGCATTTT. Amino acid sequence: CASSYSDRVLKPQHF.

This rearrangement joins TRBV6-5 to TRBJ1-1, with unresolved D. The germline V and J ends were trimmed by 4 bases and 3 bases, with 6 bases remaining between them. Germline lookup yields CDR1 MNHEY and CDR2 SVGAGI. The CDR3 runs to 12 residues. DNA of the CDR3: TGTGCCAGCAGTTTGGGCGACACTGAAGCTTTCTTT. Translating it yields CASSLGDTEAFF.

The gene calls are TRBV18 and TRBJ1-2, with a possible D match to TRBD1 (6 bases). Germline-derived CDR1 and CDR2 are KGHSH and LQKENI. The length of the CDR3 is 15 residues. With 0 bases removed from V and 6 bases from J, the gap between germline ends came to 14 bases. The CDR3 bases are TGTGCCAGCTCACCACCCAACAGGGTTGAGGATGGCTACACCTTC. Residues: CASSPPNRVEDGYTF. Drawing the rest from reference TRBV18 and TRBJ1-2, the complete variable domain is NAGVMQNPRHLVRRRGQEARLRCSPMKGHSHVYWYRQLPEEGLKFMVYLQKENIIDESGMPKERFSAEFPKEGPSILRIQQVVRGDSAAYFCASSPPNRVEDGYTFGSGTRLTVV.

The rearrangement uses TRBV2 and TRBJ1-2, with D tentatively TRBD1 (5 bases). Germline V CDR1 and CDR2: SNHLY, FYNNEI. V lost 4 bases, J lost 4 bases, and 7 bases lay in between. This CDR3 contains 12 residues. The CDR3 DNA is TGTGCCAGCAGTGTGGGGCCCTATGGCTACACCTTC. Translated: CASSVGPYGYTF.

CDR3 in DNA: TGTGCCATCAGTGAAGGTGACAGGGTCCACGAGCAGTACTTC. Translation gives CAISEGDRVHEQYF. The chain links TRBV10-3 to TRBJ2-7; 7 nucleotides agree with TRBD1. Losses at the gene ends were 3 bases for V and 5 bases for J; bases not matched to a gene: 7. Germline-derived CDR1 and CDR2 are ENHRY and SYGVKD. The CDR3 sequence is 14 residues long.

This clone was recorded at least ten times. This chain connects TRBV5-4 to TRBJ2-6; D gene uncertain. The CDR3 sequence is 18 residues long. The germline CDR1 and CDR2 sequences are SGHNT and YYREEE (reference sequence). Trimming removed 4 bases at V and 0 bases at J, with 17 bases between. CDR3 sequence (DNA): TGTGCCAGCAGCCGAAACGCGGCGGCTCCCTCTGGGGCCAACGTCCTGACTTTC. This codes for CASSRNAAAPSGANVLTF.

The V call is TRBV15, the J call TRBJ2-2, with 7 bases matching TRBD1. The CDR3 spans 18 residues. With V trimmed by 4 bases and J by 1 base, 12 bases remained unmatched. From germline, CDR1 is LNHNV and CDR2 YYDKDF (reference sequence). The CDR3, as DNA: TGTGCCACCAGCACCGTCGCCTACAGGGGAGTGAACACCGGGGAGCTGTTTTTT. It codes for CATSTVAYRGVNTGELFF.

The genes are TRBV11-2 and TRBJ2-1; 11 positions match TRBD2. The CDR3 sequence is 15 residues long. The trim removed 3 bases at V and 2 bases at J, leaving 0 bases unmatched. The germline V gene has CDR1 SGHAT and CDR2 FQNNGV. The CDR3 loop reads CASSFSGGAYNEQFF. The CDR3 nucleotides are TGTGCCAGCAGCTTTAGCGGGGGGGCCTACAATGAGCAGTTCTTC.

This clone came up once. The rearrangement links TRBV11-2 to TRBJ2-1; maybe TRBD2 (6 bases). Germline V CDR1 and CDR2: SGHAT, FQNNGV. The V end was cut by 8 bases, the J end by 7 bases, with 21 bases between. The CDR3 runs 15 residues. CDR3 nucleotide sequence: TGTGCCAGCGGTTCTGCGGGGCAGGTAGGGAATGAGCAGTTCTTC. Translation gives CASGSAGQVGNEQFF.

The chain has TRBV11-3 and TRBJ2-5; 7 bases align to TRBD2. Germline V CDR1 and CDR2: SGHNT, YENEEA. J gave up 2 bases and V 8 bases, and 5 bases lay outside the gene matches. The CDR3 extends over 13 amino acids. The CDR3 is CASGPAGQETQYF. The CDR3 DNA follows: TGTGCCAGCGGACCAGCGGGGCAAGAGACCCAGTACTTC. The entire variable domain, with the rest obtained from reference TRBV11-3 and TRBJ2-5, is as follows: EAGVVQSPRYKIIEKKQPVAFWCNPISGHNTLYWYLQNLGQGPELLIRYENEEAVDDSQLPKDRFSAERLKGVDSTLKIQPAELGDSAVYLCASGPAGQETQYFGPGTRLLVL.

V usage is TRBV4-2 and J usage is TRBJ1-1, with D unclear. The CDR3 totals 15 residues. Trimming stripped 3 bases from V and 4 bases from J, with 15 bases between. Germline CDR1 LGHNA, CDR2 YNFKEQ. DNA of the CDR3: TGTGCCAGCAGCCATATTTTCCGGGGTTCCACTGAAGCTTTCTTT. Its protein product is CASSHIFRGSTEAFF.

In the case of this clone: Within the sample, other DNA sequences also encode this same CDR3. The chain couples TRBV24-1 to TRBJ2-1; D is ambiguous. The CDR3 consists of 12 residues. V was shortened by 4 bases and J by 4 bases, with 4 bases between the two germline ends. Germline CDR1 reads KGHDR; CDR2 reads SFDVKD. The CDR3 here is CATSDRYNEQFF. The CDR3 bases are TGTGCCACCAGTGACAGGTACAATGAGCAGTTCTTC.

CDR3 residues: CASSLGPPGAEGNTIYF. Written as DNA, the CDR3 is TGCGCCAGCAGCTTGGGTCCCCCTGGGGCAGAAGGAAACACCATATATTTT. V usage is TRBV5-1 and J usage is TRBJ1-3, with D tentatively TRBD1 (5 bases). Germline-derived CDR1 and CDR2 are SGHRS and YFSETQ. The CDR3 runs 17 residues. V gave up 0 bases and J gave up 4 bases, with 17 bases separating them.

The chain links TRBV5-6 to TRBJ2-5; D perhaps matches TRBD2 (6 bases). V was pared by 0 bases and J by 5 bases, with 8 bases between. From germline, CDR1 is SGHDT and CDR2 YYEEEE. The CDR3 is 13 amino acids. As DNA, the CDR3 is TGTGCCAGCAGCTTGGTTGGGGGGGAGACCCAGTACTTC. Protein product: CASSLVGGETQYF.